This TCR beta chain emerged from a study of T cell responses to AZD1222 COVID-19 vaccine. Study-wide results and limits: Baseline seropositivity characterized only a handful of AZD1222 recipients. At 160-218 and 743-854, vaccine-associated CD4 TCRs were dominant, and they spanned spike. Among spike-specific TCRs, nearly half reportedly target unmutated variant regions.

Looked up from germline, CDR1 is MDHEN and CDR2 is SYDVKM. The CDR3 runs 17 residues. V lost 5 bases and J lost 6; bases outside the gene matches: 17. On this clone: Its matching antigen is unknown.

The table came from immunoSEQ multiplex PCR; TCRdb's copy has only in-frame clones and leaves some out. The profile shows approximately 110,000 clones, 70% to 90% of them singletons. The V gene is TRBV28, the J gene TRBJ2-5, with 8 bases lining up with TRBD2. The origin of this receptor is an adult who received the AZD1222 COVID-19 vaccine. The sample here was peripheral blood, taken 28 days after the second AZD1222 dose. The CDR3 protein is CASSIVMGGLAMKTQYF. The CDR3 DNA reads TGTGCCAGCAGTATTGTCATGGGTGGACTAGCCATGAAGACCCAGTACTTC.